A selection of T cell receptor beta chains follows, all from one sample in a study of blood T cell repertoires in COVID-19. This table comes from immunoSEQ multiplex PCR, and its TCRdb copy is limited to in-frame clones, with some not included. Found here are over 120,000 clones, 60% to 80% of them singletons; the top ten hold 2.5% to 3.5%. The sample was PBMCs or T cells enriched from blood (not recorded which). All receptors come from a woman between 50 and 59 years old who had recovered from COVID-19. CDR3s include the opening cysteine and the closing phenylalanine or tryptophan. A D gene is named only where the DNA matches it firmly.

D	V	J	CDR3
TRBD1	TRBV23-1	TRBJ1-4	CASSRAGQVCEKLFF
NA	TRBV5-6	TRBJ1-1	CASSLVPMNTEAFF
TRBD1	TRBV3-1/TRBV3-2	TRBJ2-7	CASSQLDRGYEQYF
TRBD2	TRBV4-2	TRBJ2-3	CASSQLRAGGPSDTQYF
NA	TRBV24-1	TRBJ2-2	CATSPRGYTGELFF
NA	TRBV4-2	TRBJ1-2	CASSPQSGEYGYTF
TRBD1	TRBV6-4	TRBJ1-4	CASSDSPDRGGKLFF
NA	TRBV30	TRBJ2-1	CAWSAPLSARRYNEQFF
TRBD1	TRBV12-3/TRBV12-4	TRBJ1-5	CASSWTGGEPQHF
TRBD2	TRBV7-8	TRBJ2-7	CASSSPTSGRYEQYF
TRBD2	TRBV14	TRBJ2-3	CASSQDQAGGRAQYF
NA	TRBV6-1	TRBJ2-1	CASSEVWASDEQFF
NA	TRBV5-1	TRBJ1-1	CASSRRENTEAFF
TRBD2	TRBV19	TRBJ2-1	CASSMLAGGNEQFF
TRBD2	TRBV3-1/TRBV3-2	TRBJ2-1	CASSLGTSGGAYNEQFF
NA	TRBV6-5	TRBJ1-1	CASSYQGAEAFF
NA	TRBV4-1	TRBJ2-7	CASSQQIGGTYEQYF
TRBD1	TRBV9	TRBJ2-1	CASSKSGGNEQFF
NA	TRBV29-1	TRBJ1-3	CSVEAGAGAGNTIYF
TRBD1	TRBV4-2	TRBJ2-1	CASSQPTGAGYEQFF
TRBD1	TRBV27	TRBJ1-1	CASLRRGQLNTEAFF
TRBD1	TRBV18	TRBJ2-3	CASSPGQGLTDTQYF
TRBD1	TRBV13	TRBJ2-6	CASSRDRPGSGANVLTF
TRBD1	TRBV5-6	TRBJ1-5	CASSPPRGGAIYRNQPQHF
TRBD1	TRBV10-3	TRBJ1-5	CAISAQGNSNQPQHF
TRBD1	TRBV3-1/TRBV3-2	TRBJ2-1	CASSQDRGRSGEQFF
TRBD1	TRBV5-1	TRBJ2-7	CASSPGQEKHEQYF
NA	TRBV4-1	TRBJ2-3	CASSQRTGSTDTQYF
TRBD1	TRBV6-5	TRBJ2-7	CASSLDRGAYEQYF
TRBD1	TRBV24-1	TRBJ1-2	CATSDRQGGYTF
TRBD2	TRBV11-3	TRBJ2-3	CASRGTSGGALGDTQYF
TRBD1	TRBV28	TRBJ1-5	CASSLANGQASNQPQHF
TRBD2	TRBV7-2	TRBJ2-3	CASSLLPSGVTDTQYF
TRBD1	TRBV19	TRBJ2-7	CASSIWGTGESYEQYF
NA	TRBV4-1	TRBJ1-1	CASSQDPGQLLSTEAFF
TRBD2	TRBV9	TRBJ2-7	CASSPSGTTSRQYF
TRBD1	TRBV2	TRBJ2-7	CASSGTGYEQYF
NA	TRBV7-9	TRBJ2-7	CASSLEGGGYEQYF
TRBD2	TRBV7-2	TRBJ2-1	CASSLGPSGGYNEQFF
NA	TRBV6-5	TRBJ1-6	CASSWSQGDSPLHF
NA	TRBV5-1	TRBJ1-4	CASSGGQRQNEKLFF
NA	TRBV30	TRBJ1-1	CAWNIQGYTEAFF
TRBD1	TRBV10-1	TRBJ2-5	CARKGTGWQETQYF
NA	TRBV5-6	TRBJ1-1	CASSFRVNTEAFF